This TCR beta chain was sequenced for a study of blood T cell repertoires in COVID-19. About the study: Samples of COVID-19 (acute and convalescent) were obtained from the United States, Italy and Spain. T cells, B-cell-depleted T cells, or PBMCs supplied cDNA or gDNA.

Germline V gene sequence: CDR1 SGHRS, CDR2 YFSETQ. There are 15 residues in the CDR3. V gave up 2 bases and J gave up 3 bases; unmatched junction bases: 6. In the authors' workflow: Cell counts per sample came from amplifying reference gene primers. TCRdb's copy holds only in-frame clones and misses some; the assay was immunoSEQ multiplex PCR. V, J and clone size reflect that table, while D and trimming were determined from the DNA. The table records approximately 110,000 clones, 81% of them present only once. This clonotype originated in a man over 45 with acute or convalescent COVID-19. This chain links TRBV5-1 with TRBJ2-3; 7 nucleotides line up with TRBD1. Source material: peripheral blood. DNA of the CDR3: TGCGCCAGCAGCTTAACAGGGGAGCGGACAGATACGCAGTATTTT. This codes for CASSLTGERTDTQYF.